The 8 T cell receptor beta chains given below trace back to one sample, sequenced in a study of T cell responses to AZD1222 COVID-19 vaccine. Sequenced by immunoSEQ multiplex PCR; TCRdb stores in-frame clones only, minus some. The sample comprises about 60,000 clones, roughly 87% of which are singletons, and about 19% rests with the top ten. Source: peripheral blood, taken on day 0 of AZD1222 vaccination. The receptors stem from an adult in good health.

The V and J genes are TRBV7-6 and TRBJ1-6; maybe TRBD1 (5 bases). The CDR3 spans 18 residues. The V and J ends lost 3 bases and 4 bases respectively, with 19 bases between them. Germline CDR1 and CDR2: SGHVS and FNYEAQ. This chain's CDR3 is CASSFPNVGAGYNSPLHF. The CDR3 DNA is TGTGCCAGCAGCTTCCCCAACGTGGGCGCAGGGTATAATTCACCCCTCCACTTT.

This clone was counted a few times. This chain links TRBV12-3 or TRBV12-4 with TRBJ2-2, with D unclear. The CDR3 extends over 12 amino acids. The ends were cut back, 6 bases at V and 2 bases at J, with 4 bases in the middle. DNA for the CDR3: TGTGCCAGCAGATCAAACACCGGGGAGCTGTTTTTT. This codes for CASRSNTGELFF.

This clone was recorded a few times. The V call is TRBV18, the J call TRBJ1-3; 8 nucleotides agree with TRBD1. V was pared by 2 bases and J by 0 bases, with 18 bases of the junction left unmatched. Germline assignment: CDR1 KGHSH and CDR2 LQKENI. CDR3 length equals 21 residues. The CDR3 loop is CASSPTSGQGLRDNSGNTIYF. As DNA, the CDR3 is TGTGCCAGCTCACCAACTTCAGGACAGGGTTTGAGGGACAACTCTGGAAACACCATATATTTT. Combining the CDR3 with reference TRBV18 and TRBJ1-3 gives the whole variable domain NAGVMQNPRHLVRRRGQEARLRCSPMKGHSHVYWYRQLPEEGLKFMVYLQKENIIDESGMPKERFSAEFPKEGPSILRIQQVVRGDSAAYFCASSPTSGQGLRDNSGNTIYFGEGSWLTVV.

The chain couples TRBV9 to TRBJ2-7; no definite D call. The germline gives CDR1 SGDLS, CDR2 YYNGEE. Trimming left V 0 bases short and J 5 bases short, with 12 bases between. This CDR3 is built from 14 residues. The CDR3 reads CASSVGRLGHEQYF. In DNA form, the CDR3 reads TGTGCCAGCAGCGTAGGCAGGTTGGGTCACGAGCAGTACTTC.

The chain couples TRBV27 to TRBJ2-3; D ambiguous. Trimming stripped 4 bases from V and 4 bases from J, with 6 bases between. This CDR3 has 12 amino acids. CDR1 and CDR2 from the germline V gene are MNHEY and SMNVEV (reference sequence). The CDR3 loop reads CASSYPSDTQYF. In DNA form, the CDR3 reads TGTGCCAGCAGTTATCCGTCAGATACGCAGTATTTT.

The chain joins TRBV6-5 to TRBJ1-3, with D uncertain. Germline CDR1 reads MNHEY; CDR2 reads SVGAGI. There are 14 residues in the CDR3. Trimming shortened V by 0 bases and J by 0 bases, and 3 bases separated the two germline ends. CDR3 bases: TGTGCCAGCAGTTACTCAGCCTCTGGAAACACCATATATTTT. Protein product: CASSYSASGNTIYF.

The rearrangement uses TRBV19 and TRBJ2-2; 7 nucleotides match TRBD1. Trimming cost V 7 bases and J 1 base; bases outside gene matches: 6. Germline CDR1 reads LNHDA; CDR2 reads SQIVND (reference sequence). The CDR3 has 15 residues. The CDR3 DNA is TGTGCCAGTACCCCGGGACAGCAGAACACCGGGGAGCTGTTTTTT. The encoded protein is CASTPGQQNTGELFF. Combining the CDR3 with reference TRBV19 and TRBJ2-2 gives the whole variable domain DGGITQSPKYLFRKEGQNVTLSCEQNLNHDAMYWYRQDPGQGLRLIYYSQIVNDFQKGDIAEGYSVSREKKESFPLTVTSAQKNPTAFYLCASTPGQQNTGELFFGEGSRLTVL.

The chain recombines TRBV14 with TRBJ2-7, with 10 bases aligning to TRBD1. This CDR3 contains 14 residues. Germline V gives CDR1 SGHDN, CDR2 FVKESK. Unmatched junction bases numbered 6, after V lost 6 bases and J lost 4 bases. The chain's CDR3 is CASRPTGGYYEQYF. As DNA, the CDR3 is TGTGCCAGCAGGCCGACAGGGGGCTATTACGAGCAGTACTTC.